This T cell receptor beta chain is drawn from a study of T cells after yellow fever vaccination. Synthesis of TCR cDNA relied on 5'RACE template switching, which attached a universal primer site and UMIs. TCRdb called the 5' RACE reads again in MiXCR, with one record for every CDR3 protein. The data hold roughly 140,000 distinct CDR3 sequences, with roughly 8% observed a single time. This clonotype was counted ten times or more. What it binds is not known. The study's findings and limits: Most primary-vaccination clones reappeared after the booster (about 97% CD4, about 88% CD8). Peaking on day 5 versus 15, the secondary response was faster but weaker. Clonotype sharing between CD4 and CD8 compartments was small.

V trimming: 4 bases; J trimming: 5 bases; junction bases outside the gene matches: 10. This CDR3 has 15 amino acids. CDR1 is KGHSH and CDR2 is LQKENI in the germline V gene. The genes are TRBV18 and TRBJ2-5, with 7 bases fitting TRBD1. The sample consisted of CD4+ T cells sorted from PBMCs, taken 5 days after the yellow fever booster vaccination. This TCR came from a man aged 30 to 39 who received the YFV17D yellow fever vaccine. The CDR3 spells CASSLSPGTEETQYF. The DNA for the CDR3 is TGTGCCAGCTCACTTTCCCCCGGGACAGAGGAGACCCAGTACTTC.